What follows is one T cell receptor beta chain and its context. The data were obtained in a study of shared clonotypes between healthy human individuals. The table came from immunoSEQ multiplex PCR; TCRdb's copy has only in-frame clones and leaves some out. Among over 2 million clones listed, roughly 94% were seen once. Germline assignment: CDR1 DFQATT and CDR2 SNEGSKA (reference sequence). The CDR3 totals 11 residues. After removal of 4 bases from V and 15 bases from J, the junction contained 5 bases not matched to a gene. Sequencing was carried out using naive CD4+ T cells sorted from blood. Subset denoted: CD45RA+ positively selected. This TCR was recovered from a man younger than 35 in good health. This chain uses TRBV20-1 with TRBJ2-1, with 11 positions matching TRBD2. DNA of the CDR3: TGCAGTGCTACTAGCGGGGGGCCCGCGTTCTTC. It is translated as CSATSGGPAFF.